The clone carrying this T cell receptor beta chain occurred many times. Its antigen is still unknown. Sample-barcoded 5' priming and a J-beta primer mix drove a second PCR of roughly 7 to 11 cycles. TCRdb reanalysed the 5' RACE reads using MiXCR and keeps one entry per CDR3 protein. The data hold about 640,000 distinct CDR3 sequences, with around three fifths observed a single time. The data belong to a study of blood T cells in healthy people across ages. The CDR3 has 12 residues. The germline V gene encodes CDR1 SGHTS and CDR2 YDEGEE. V was pared by 2 bases and J by 3 bases, with 3 bases between. General study points: Age showed a roughly linear inverse relationship with TCR beta diversity per million T cells.

What was sequenced was blood. The chain has TRBV5-8 and TRBJ1-5; D gene uncertain. This TCR came from a man in his 60s in good health. CDR3 sequence (DNA): TGTGCCAGCAGCTTATTCAATCAGCCCCAGCATTTT. This codes for CASSLFNQPQHF.